The sample holds one count of the clone carrying this T cell receptor beta chain. Its specificity is not known. TCRdb keeps only in-frame clones here, not all; method: immunoSEQ multiplex PCR. Here the sample spans under 200,000 clones, 85% to 90% being singletons. These data are taken from a study of cytomegalovirus exposure and HLA in healthy donors. Study summary: The same platform used for the approximately 670 first-cohort repertoires was also used for the 95 to 150 validation repertoires, as a later analysis reported.

Among the 90 to 150 subjects of the validation cohort, separate from the approximately 660-subject first cohort, were the donors. Study results and limitations: First-cohort TCR clusters tended to co-occur in the roughly 130 validation repertoires, a later analysis found.

CDR1 SGHRS and CDR2 YFSETQ come from the germline V gene. V lost 0 bases to trimming and J lost 2 bases, with 11 bases between them. The CDR3 has 15 amino acids. The material sequenced was PBMCs. The TCR was taken from a young woman in good health and CMV-seronegative. The J gene is TRBJ1-1, the V gene TRBV5-1, with D perhaps matching TRBD1 (5 bases). The CDR3 nucleotides are TGCGCCAGCAGCTTGGAGACAGAACCCAACACTGAAGCTTTCTTT. Its protein product is CASSLETEPNTEAFF.